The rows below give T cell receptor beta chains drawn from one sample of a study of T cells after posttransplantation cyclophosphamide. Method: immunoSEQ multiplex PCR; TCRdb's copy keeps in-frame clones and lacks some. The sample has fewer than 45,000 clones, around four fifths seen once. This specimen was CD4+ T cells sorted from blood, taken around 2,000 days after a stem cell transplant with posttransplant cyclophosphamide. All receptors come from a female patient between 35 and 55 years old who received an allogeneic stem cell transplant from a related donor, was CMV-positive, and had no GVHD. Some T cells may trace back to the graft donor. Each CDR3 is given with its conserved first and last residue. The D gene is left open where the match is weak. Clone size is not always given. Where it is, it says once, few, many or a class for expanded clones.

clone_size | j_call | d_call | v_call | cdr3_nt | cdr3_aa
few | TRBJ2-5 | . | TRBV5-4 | TGTGCCAGCAGAGCCAGGGATCAAGAGACCCAGTACTTC | CASRARDQETQYF
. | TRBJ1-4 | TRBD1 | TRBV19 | TGTGCCAGTAAAGAGCGGACAGGGGGAAGGAAACTGTTTTTT | CASKERTGGRKLFF
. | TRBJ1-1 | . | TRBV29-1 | TGCAGCGCGTGGGGCGGGGGCAGCCCGAACACTGAAGCTTTCTTT | CSAWGGGSPNTEAFF
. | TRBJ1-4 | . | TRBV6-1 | TGTGCCAGCAGTGGCCAGATCGGGGGAGGGATGAATGAAAAACTGTTTTTT | CASSGQIGGGMNEKLFF
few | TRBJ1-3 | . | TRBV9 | TGTGCCAGCAGCGTAAAGCTCTCTGGAAACACCATATATTTT | CASSVKLSGNTIYF
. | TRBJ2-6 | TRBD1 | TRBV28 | TGTGCCAGCAGCATAACAGGGGTCGGGGCCAACGTCCTGACTTTC | CASSITGVGANVLTF
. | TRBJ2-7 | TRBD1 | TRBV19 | TGTGCCAGTAGGCGAGGACAGGGTCCCTACGAGCAGTACTTC | CASRRGQGPYEQYF
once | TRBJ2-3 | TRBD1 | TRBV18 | TGTGCCAGCTCACCAGTCGGCAGGGGGCTTACAGATACGCAGTATTTT | CASSPVGRGLTDTQYF
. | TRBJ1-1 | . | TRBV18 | TGTGCCAGCTCACCAGGGCCGGTCACTGAAGCTTTCTTT | CASSPGPVTEAFF
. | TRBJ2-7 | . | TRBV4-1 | TGCGCCAGCAGCCAAGATCTAAAGAGACAGGTCGGGACCTACGAGCAGTACTTC | CASSQDLKRQVGTYEQYF
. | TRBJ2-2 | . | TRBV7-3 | TGTGCCAGCACAAAGGGTCCGGGGGCCGGGGAGCTGTTTTTT | CASTKGPGAGELFF
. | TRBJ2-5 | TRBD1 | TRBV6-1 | TGTGCCAGCAGTGAGAAATGGACAGGAAGCCTAGAGACCCAGTACTTC | CASSEKWTGSLETQYF
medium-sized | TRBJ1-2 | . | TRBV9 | TGTGCCAGCAGTCGTACAGGGTTCCATGGCTACACCTTC | CASSRTGFHGYTF
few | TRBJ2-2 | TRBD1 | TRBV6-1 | TGTGCCAGCAGTGCCAGAGGACAGGGGAAAACCGGGGAGCTGTTTTTT | CASSARGQGKTGELFF
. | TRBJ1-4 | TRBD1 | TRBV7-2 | TGTGCCAGCAGCCAGGACAGGGGGCGGGAAAAACTGTTTTTT | CASSQDRGREKLFF
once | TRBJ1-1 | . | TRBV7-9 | TGTGCCAGCAGCTTAGAGGCAGGGACTGAAGCTTTCTTT | CASSLEAGTEAFF
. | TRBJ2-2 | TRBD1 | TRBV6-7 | TGTGCCAGCAGTCCCCGGGACAGGGAAAGGGGCGCGAACACCGGGGAGCTGTTTTTT | CASSPRDRERGANTGELFF